This TCR beta chain was captured in a study of blood T cell repertoires in COVID-19. Produced via immunoSEQ multiplex PCR; TCRdb's table is partial and in-frame only. This sample carries about 110,000 clones, 69% of them seen once, and the ten largest clones take approximately 6.2%. What was sequenced was peripheral blood. The sequence derives from an elderly man with acute or convalescent COVID-19.

For the CDR3, the DNA is TGTGCCAGCAGCTTACTCGGACGGGGGTCCTCTGGAAACACCATATATTTT. It is translated as CASSLLGRGSSGNTIYF. The V call is TRBV7-2, the J call TRBJ1-3; a weak D match, TRBD1 (5 bases). The V and J ends lost 2 bases and 0 bases respectively, with 14 bases between them. The V gene's germline CDR1 is SGHTA and CDR2 FQGNSA. The CDR3 loop spans 17 amino acids.